The 28 T cell receptor beta chains in this list originate from one sample, sequenced in a study of T cells in Graves' hyperthyroidism and ophthalmopathy. Regions amplified from RNA transcripts were the TCR beta CDR3 regions. Using the HTBI primer set, a first-round RT-PCR was run on the TCR CDR3. TCRdb itself ran the multiplex PCR reads through MiXCR, one entry per CDR3 protein. The sample consists of about 350,000 distinct CDR3 sequences, more than 11% of them appearing once. Sequenced sample: blood. These receptors all come from a woman under 40 with Graves' hyperthyroidism.

This clonotype appeared many times. The chain has TRBV6-1 and TRBJ2-2, with D perhaps TRBD1 (5 bases). Trimming removed 6 bases at V and 1 base at J, with 15 bases between. Per germline, CDR1 MNHNS and CDR2 SASEGT. The CDR3 runs to 16 residues. CDR3 sequence (DNA): TGTGCCAGCAGCAACGGCCCAGGGATGAACACCGGGGAGCTGTTTTTT. Protein sequence: CASSNGPGMNTGELFF.

The genes are TRBV7-6 and TRBJ2-7; 10 bases agree with TRBD2. V was pared by 4 bases and J by 4 bases, with 10 bases of the junction left unmatched. The germline V gene has CDR1 SGHVS and CDR2 FNYEAQ. This CDR3 is 16 amino acids long. The CDR3 coding sequence is TGTGCCAGCAGCTCCGGACTAGCGGACCCATTTTACGAGCAGTACTTC. The encoded protein is CASSSGLADPFYEQYF.

This clonotype came up many times. J is TRBJ1-2 and V is TRBV25-1; D not resolved. The CDR3 has 14 residues. Deletions cut 0 bases from V and 9 bases from J, with 14 bases between. The germline V gene encodes CDR1 MGHDK and CDR2 SYGVNS. The CDR3 loop reads CASSEYGQPESYTF. The CDR3 DNA follows: TGTGCCAGCAGTGAATATGGGCAGCCCGAGAGCTACACCTTC.

This clonotype has at least ten counts. The gene calls are TRBV25-1 and TRBJ1-1; possibly TRBD1 for D (5 bases). CDR1 and CDR2 (germline): MGHDK, SYGVNS. The V end lost 6 bases, the J end lost 3 bases, and 8 bases lay between the germline ends. The CDR3 loop spans 12 amino acids. The CDR3 region has the DNA TGTGCCAGCAGAAAGACAGACACTGAAGCTTTCTTT. Amino acids: CASRKTDTEAFF.

This clonotype turned up a few times. V is TRBV5-1 and J is TRBJ2-1; D call uncertain. Germline V gives CDR1 SGHRS, CDR2 YFSETQ. Trimming pared 6 bases from V and 6 bases from J, leaving 7 bases between. The CDR3 consists of 11 residues. This CDR3 reads CASTLANEQFF. CDR3 sequence (DNA): TGCGCCAGCACTCTGGCCAATGAGCAGTTCTTC.

In its sample, this clonotype was seen many times. This rearrangement joins TRBV6-1 to TRBJ1-2; TRBD1 might be the D (6 bases). CDR3 length: 14 amino acids. V lost 4 bases to trimming and J lost 5 bases, with 14 bases between them. Germline CDR1 MNHNS, CDR2 SASEGT. CDR3 sequence (DNA): TGTGCCAGCAGTGTGAAGGGGGAGGAATATGGCTACACCTTC. It encodes CASSVKGEEYGYTF.

This clonotype was seen repeatedly, ten times or more. The chain employs TRBV19 and TRBJ2-5; a weak D match, TRBD2 (6 bases). The CDR3 is 17 amino acids. Germline values: CDR1 LNHDA, CDR2 SQIVND (reference sequence). The V and J ends lost 7 bases and 2 bases respectively, with 23 bases between them. The CDR3, as DNA: TGTGCCAGTACCCAGGGAGGAGGTAGCGCGAAGCAAGAGACCCAGTACTTC. It specifies CASTQGGGSAKQETQYF.

In this sample, this clonotype turned up a few times. The V gene is TRBV28, the J gene TRBJ1-6, with TRBD1 identical over 7 bases. V dropped 4 bases and J dropped 9; count of bases not matched to a gene: 12. The CDR3 length is 16 residues. Germline CDR1 and CDR2: MDHEN and SYDVKM. The CDR3 region is CASSSSRGAMGSPLHF. The CDR3 nucleotides are TGTGCCAGCAGTTCGTCCAGGGGGGCTATGGGTTCACCCCTCCACTTT.

The chain links TRBV9 to TRBJ2-7; 15 bases line up with TRBD2. CDR3 length: 16 residues. Germline V lookup: CDR1 SGDLS, CDR2 YYNGEE. V shed 0 bases and J 7 bases; nucleotides not matched to a gene: 5. This CDR3 reads CASSVGGLAGGREQYF. CDR3 bases: TGTGCCAGCAGCGTAGGGGGACTAGCGGGAGGAAGGGAGCAGTACTTC. The full variable domain, with the rest looked up from reference TRBV9 and TRBJ2-7, is DSGVTQTPKHLITATGQRVTLRCSPRSGDLSVYWYQQSLDQGLQFLIQYYNGEERAKGNILERFSAQQFPDLHSELNLSSLELGDSALYFCASSVGGLAGGREQYFGPGTRLTVT.

In its sample, this clonotype was seen many times. The rearrangement links TRBV28 to TRBJ2-7; D ambiguous. The CDR3 extends over 14 amino acids. The V and J ends lost 6 bases and 2 bases respectively, with 14 bases between them. Germline CDR1 and CDR2: MDHEN and SYDVKM. The CDR3 is CASRGPLPPYEQYF. The CDR3 nucleotides read TGTGCCAGCAGAGGTCCCCTACCGCCCTACGAGCAGTACTTC.

This clonotype has at least ten counts. The chain has TRBV6-1 and TRBJ2-7; perhaps TRBD1 as D (5 bases). Germline CDR1 MNHNS, CDR2 SASEGT. The CDR3 spans 12 residues. V lost 11 bases and J lost 0, with 11 bases in between. The CDR3 nucleotides read TGTGCCGTCCAGGGTAGCTCCTACGAGCAGTACTTC. Its translation: CAVQGSSYEQYF.

This clonotype was detected ten times or more. J is TRBJ2-2 and V is TRBV20-1, with no clear D. Germline V gives CDR1 DFQATT, CDR2 SNEGSKA (reference sequence). The CDR3 is 13 residues long. The ends were cut back, 3 bases at V and 1 base at J, with 6 bases in the middle. This CDR3 is CSARTVNTGELFF. As DNA, the CDR3 is TGCAGTGCTAGGACTGTGAACACCGGGGAGCTGTTTTTT.

This chain links TRBV12-3 or TRBV12-4 with TRBJ2-5, with D perhaps given as TRBD1 or TRBD2 (5 bases each). The CDR3 is made up of 18 amino acids. V was clipped by 3 bases and J by 5 bases, with 25 bases between them. The CDR3 nucleotides are TGTGCCAGCAGTTTTGATTGGGCGGTCACGGGATCAGGGGAGACCCAGTACTTC. This sequence encodes CASSFDWAVTGSGETQYF.

This clonotype was detected ten times or more. The rearrangement uses TRBV6-1 and TRBJ1-2; no firm D call. This CDR3 comprises 15 residues. Germline V CDR1 and CDR2: MNHNS, SASEGT. The V gene lost 6 bases and the J gene lost 4 bases, with 18 bases spanning the gap. CDR3 DNA: TGTGCCAGCAGACTAGGGAATGCGGTATCCTATGGCTACACCTTC. The encoded protein is CASRLGNAVSYGYTF.

This clonotype was found many times. The chain links TRBV11-2 to TRBJ2-5, with 7 bases matching TRBD2. The CDR3 is 15 residues long. The germline CDR1 and CDR2 sequences are SGHAT and FQNNGV. V lost 0 bases, J lost 5 bases, and 6 bases stayed unmatched. CDR3 loop: CASSLEGLPRETQYF. CDR3 nucleotide sequence: TGTGCCAGCAGCTTAGAGGGACTACCCAGGGAGACCCAGTACTTC.

This clonotype was seen repeatedly, ten times or more. J is TRBJ2-5 and V is TRBV3-1; D remains unclear. Trimming left V 4 bases short and J 4 bases short, with 7 bases between. The CDR3 is 12 amino acids. Per the germline V gene, CDR1 is LGHDT and CDR2 is YNNKEL (reference sequence). The CDR3 bases are TGTGCCAGCAGCCTCATGGGAGAGACCCAGTACTTC. Translated: CASSLMGETQYF.

The sample holds many counts of this clonotype. The chain uses TRBV11-2 and TRBJ2-5; TRBD2 might be the D (6 bases). CDR3 length: 13 amino acids. Germline loops: CDR1 SGHAT, CDR2 FQNNGV. Trimming took 11 bases from V and 2 from J, leaving 15 bases between them. The CDR3 region is CASPPAGQETQYF. The CDR3 DNA follows: TGTGCCTCACCACCCGCGGGACAAGAGACCCAGTACTTC.

The V and J genes are TRBV6-1 and TRBJ2-5, with TRBD2 identical over 7 bases. The CDR3 loop spans 14 amino acids. CDR1 and CDR2 from the germline V gene are MNHNS and SASEGT. Trimming cost V 7 bases and J 5 bases; bases outside gene matches: 10. CDR3 amino acids: CASNFGLGTETQYF. CDR3 in DNA: TGTGCCAGCAACTTCGGACTAGGCACGGAGACCCAGTACTTC.

This clonotype has a count of ten or more. The chain combines TRBV27 with TRBJ1-5; D remains unclear. Trimming took 3 bases from V and 9 from J, leaving 15 bases between them. The germline CDR1 and CDR2 sequences are MNHEY and SMNVEV (reference sequence). There are 14 residues in the CDR3. CDR3 in amino acids: CASSLVATVRPQHF. CDR3 nucleotides: TGTGCCAGCAGTTTGGTCGCGACGGTGAGGCCCCAGCATTTT.

This chain joins TRBV18 and TRBJ2-3; 7 bases agree with TRBD1. Trimming cost V 3 bases and J 5 bases; bases outside gene matches: 8. Germline V lookup: CDR1 KGHSH, CDR2 LQKENI. This CDR3 region has 15 residues. The CDR3 DNA sequence: TGTGCCAGCTCACCCCCTCTAGGGGGCGGAGATACGCAGTATTTT. Protein product: CASSPPLGGGDTQYF.

For the CDR3, the DNA is TGCAGTGCTAGAGAACAGGGGATCTATAATTCACCCCTCCACTTT. Translation gives CSAREQGIYNSPLHF. The V call is TRBV20-1, the J call TRBJ1-6; 7 bases are shared with TRBD1. J was trimmed by 3 bases and V by 0 bases; bases with no gene match: 2. CDR1 DFQATT and CDR2 SNEGSKA come from the germline V gene (reference sequence). The CDR3 consists of 15 residues.

This clonotype was recorded many times. The chain combines TRBV11-2 with TRBJ1-3; D is possibly TRBD1 (6 bases). CDR1 and CDR2 from the germline V gene are SGHAT and FQNNGV. V lost 5 bases to trimming and J lost 6 bases, with 20 bases between them. The CDR3 is 16 amino acids. The DNA for the CDR3 is TGTGCCAGCAGCCGGACCTCACCAGGGGTGCAAAACACCATATATTTT. It translates to CASSRTSPGVQNTIYF.

This clonotype was detected a few times. The chain carries TRBV4-3 and TRBJ1-4; 7 bases line up with TRBD1. With 4 bases clipped from V and 8 bases from J, the junction kept 4 bases outside the gene matches. The CDR3 extends over 13 amino acids. Germline V gene data show CDR1 as LGHNA and CDR2 as YSLEER. Here the CDR3 reads CASSRNRGEKLFF. As DNA, the CDR3 is TGCGCCAGCAGCCGCAACAGGGGAGAAAAACTGTTTTTT.

This clonotype was detected a few times. The V gene is TRBV30, the J gene TRBJ2-1; D not certain. Per the germline V gene, CDR1 is GTSNPN and CDR2 is SVGIG (reference sequence). V shed 0 bases and J shed 7 bases, with 13 bases lying between them. The CDR3 consists of 14 residues. Here the CDR3 reads CAWSVGRRINEQFF. The CDR3 DNA is TGTGCCTGGAGTGTTGGCAGGCGGATAAATGAGCAGTTCTTC.

This chain links TRBV7-2 with TRBJ1-2; D possibly corresponds to TRBD1 (5 bases). Trimming left V 1 base short and J 5 bases short, with 14 bases between. The CDR3 loop spans 15 amino acids. Germline values: CDR1 SGHTA, CDR2 FQGNSA. The CDR3 region has the DNA TGTGCCAGCAGCTTAGGGAATATTAGGGGTTATGGCTACACCTTC. This translates into CASSLGNIRGYGYTF.

This clonotype was counted at least ten times. This chain uses TRBV28 with TRBJ1-1, with TRBD1 as a possible D gene (6 bases). Trimming stripped 5 bases from V and 1 base from J, with 14 bases between. Germline V gene data show CDR1 as MDHEN and CDR2 as SYDVKM. The CDR3 runs to 15 residues. The CDR3 DNA follows: TGTGCCAGCAGTGTATATACAGGGACGAACACTGAAGCTTTCTTT. Amino acids: CASSVYTGTNTEAFF.

Many counts were recorded for this clonotype. The V and J genes are TRBV6-2 or TRBV6-3 and TRBJ2-3; the match to TRBD2 covers 8 bases. This CDR3 is 18 amino acids long. Germline V lookup: CDR1 MNHEY, CDR2 SVGEGT. Trimming took 3 bases from V and 0 from J; bases not matched to a gene: 11. In DNA, the CDR3 is TGTGCCAGCAGTTATATTCCTAGCGGGCCAACTAGCACAGATACGCAGTATTTT. Its protein is CASSYIPSGPTSTDTQYF.

The chain uses TRBV5-5 and TRBJ2-1; D gene uncertain. V lost 1 base and J lost 2, with 7 bases in between. Germline lookup yields CDR1 SGHKS and CDR2 YYEKEE (reference sequence). CDR3 length equals 14 residues. The CDR3 nucleotides are TGTGCCAGCAGCTTGAGGGCAGCCTACAATGAGCAGTTCTTC. It codes for CASSLRAAYNEQFF.